The T cell receptor beta chain under discussion was sequenced for a study of CD8 T cells in Susac syndrome. The CDR3 covers 16 residues. Germline lookup yields CDR1 SGHAT and CDR2 FQNNGV. Trimming pared 5 bases from V and 4 bases from J, leaving 15 bases between. With random hexamers, about 0.5 to 1 ug RNA was reverse transcribed. TCRdb re-analysed the immunoSEQ multiplex PCR reads in MiXCR, keeping a single row per CDR3 protein. The table shows hundreds of thousands of distinct CDR3 sequences, with 93% occurring only once. Blood CD8+ and CD4+ T cells underwent high-throughput TCR beta sequencing. Multiple sclerosis controls were treatment-naive patients with stable or active relapsing-remitting disease. Bulk CD8+ and CD4+ cells came from magnetic negative isolation; CD8+ TEMRA by FACS.

This receptor was taken from a human donor with multiple sclerosis. The sequenced material came from CD4+ T cells from PBMCs. The rearrangement links TRBV11-2 to TRBJ1-6; D might be TRBD1 (5 bases). The CDR3 coding sequence is TGTGCCAGCAGCCGATGGGGGACCGGGTATAATTCACCCCTCCACTTT. Protein product: CASSRWGTGYNSPLHF.